This T cell receptor (beta chain) was obtained from a study of blood T cell repertoires in COVID-19. The table came from immunoSEQ multiplex PCR; TCRdb's copy has only in-frame clones and leaves some out. The table has 210,000 or so clones, 65% to 85% seen once. The CDR3 spans 14 residues. Trimming stripped 0 bases from V and 5 bases from J, with 10 bases between. CDR1 MNHEY and CDR2 SMNVEV come from the germline V gene (reference sequence). The chain carries TRBV27 and TRBJ2-5; D might be TRBD2 (7 bases). The sample taken for sequencing was peripheral blood. The TCR comes from an elderly woman with acute or convalescent COVID-19. This chain's CDR3 is CASSLSGGRETQYF. For the CDR3, the DNA is TGTGCCAGCAGTTTATCGGGGGGGCGGGAGACCCAGTACTTC.